This T cell receptor beta chain was recovered during a study of blood T cells in healthy people across ages. Trimming left V 1 base short and J 7 bases short, with 7 bases between. In germline, CDR1 is SEHNR, CDR2 FQNEAQ (reference sequence). The CDR3 length is 12 residues. Study-level points and caveats: Estimated diversity across one million T cells was deemed an underestimate. The donors' CMV status was not determined, possibly confounding changes in expanded clonotypes.

Turning to this clonotype: What it binds is unknown.

A J-beta primer mix and a sample-barcoded 5' primer were used in a second PCR of roughly 6 to 12 cycles. In TCRdb, the 5' RACE reads were re-called with MiXCR into one record per CDR3 protein. The top ten hold roughly 24% of the sample, which has approximately 1,700,000 distinct CDR3 sequences, about two fifths seen once. The chain joins TRBV7-9 to TRBJ1-2; unclear D gene. This TCR was recovered from a human donor in good health. Sequencing used blood. The CDR3 coding sequence is TGTGCCAGCAGCTTAGTTTTCCCTGGCTACACCTTC. Translated, it gives CASSLVFPGYTF.